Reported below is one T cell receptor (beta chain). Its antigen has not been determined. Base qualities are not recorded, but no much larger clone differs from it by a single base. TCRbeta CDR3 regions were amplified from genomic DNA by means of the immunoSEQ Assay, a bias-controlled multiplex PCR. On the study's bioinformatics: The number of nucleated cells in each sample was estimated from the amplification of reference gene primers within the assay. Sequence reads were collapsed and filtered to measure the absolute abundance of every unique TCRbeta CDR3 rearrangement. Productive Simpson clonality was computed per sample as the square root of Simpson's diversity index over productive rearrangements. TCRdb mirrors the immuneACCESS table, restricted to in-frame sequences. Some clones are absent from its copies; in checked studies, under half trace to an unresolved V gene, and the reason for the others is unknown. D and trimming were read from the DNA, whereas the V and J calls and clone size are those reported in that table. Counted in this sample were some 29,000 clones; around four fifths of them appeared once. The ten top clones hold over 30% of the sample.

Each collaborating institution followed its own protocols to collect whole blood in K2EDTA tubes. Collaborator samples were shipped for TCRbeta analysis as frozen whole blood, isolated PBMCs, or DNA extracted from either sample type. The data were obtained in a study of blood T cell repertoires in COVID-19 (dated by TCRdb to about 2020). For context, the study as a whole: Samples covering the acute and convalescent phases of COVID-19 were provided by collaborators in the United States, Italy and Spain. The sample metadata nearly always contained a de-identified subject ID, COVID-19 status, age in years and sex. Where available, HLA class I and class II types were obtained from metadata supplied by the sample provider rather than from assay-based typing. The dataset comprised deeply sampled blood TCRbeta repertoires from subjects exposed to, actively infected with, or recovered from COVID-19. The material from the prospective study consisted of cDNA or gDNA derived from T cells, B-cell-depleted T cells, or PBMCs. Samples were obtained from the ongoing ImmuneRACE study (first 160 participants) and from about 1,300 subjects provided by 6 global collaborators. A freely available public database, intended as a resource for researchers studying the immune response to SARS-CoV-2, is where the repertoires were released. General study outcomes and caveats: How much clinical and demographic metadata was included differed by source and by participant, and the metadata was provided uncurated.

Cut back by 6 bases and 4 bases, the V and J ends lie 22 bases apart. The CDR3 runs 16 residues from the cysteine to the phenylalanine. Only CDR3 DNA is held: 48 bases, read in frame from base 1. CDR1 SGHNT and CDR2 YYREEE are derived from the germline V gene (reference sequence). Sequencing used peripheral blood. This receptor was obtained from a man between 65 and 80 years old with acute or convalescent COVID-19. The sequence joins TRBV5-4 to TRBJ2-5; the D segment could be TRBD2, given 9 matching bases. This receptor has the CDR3 CASNWGASGTGETQYF. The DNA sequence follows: TGTGCCAGCAACTGGGGGGCTAGCGGGACAGGAGAGACCCAGTACTTC.